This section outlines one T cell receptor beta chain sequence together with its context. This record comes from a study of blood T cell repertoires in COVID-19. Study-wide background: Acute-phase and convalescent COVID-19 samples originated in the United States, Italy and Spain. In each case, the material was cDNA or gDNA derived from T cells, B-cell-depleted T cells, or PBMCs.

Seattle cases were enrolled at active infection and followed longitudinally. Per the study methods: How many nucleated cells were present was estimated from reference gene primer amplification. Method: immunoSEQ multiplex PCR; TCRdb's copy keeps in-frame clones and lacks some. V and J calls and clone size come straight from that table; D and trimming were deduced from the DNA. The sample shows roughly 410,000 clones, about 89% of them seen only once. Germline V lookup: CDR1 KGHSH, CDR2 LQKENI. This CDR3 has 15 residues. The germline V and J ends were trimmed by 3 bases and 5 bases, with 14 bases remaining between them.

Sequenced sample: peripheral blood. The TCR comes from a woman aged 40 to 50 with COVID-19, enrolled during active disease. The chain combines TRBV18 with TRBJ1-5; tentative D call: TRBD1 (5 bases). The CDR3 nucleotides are TGTGCCAGCTCACCCGACGGGGGGTCGGATCAGCCCCAGCATTTT. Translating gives CASSPDGGSDQPQHF.